One sample yielded the 19 T cell receptor beta chains listed below, sequenced in a study of T cell clonotyping in hematopoietic cell transplantation. TCRdb keeps only in-frame clones here, not all; method: immunoSEQ multiplex PCR. The sample includes under 20,000 clones, around 86% of them seen just once. Time point here: recipient sample about 28 days before transplant, after cytoreduction. The sample here was peripheral blood mononuclear cells, taken before stem cell transplant. The receptor source for this set is a man between 45 and 60 years old with acute myeloid leukemia. Some clones in this sample may be carry-over from other donors' samples.

This chain links TRBV27 with TRBJ2-3; tentatively, D is TRBD2 (7 bases). The CDR3 covers 14 residues. V lost 3 bases and J 2 bases, leaving 9 bases between the germline ends. CDR1 MNHEY and CDR2 SMNVEV come from the germline V gene (reference sequence). The CDR3 DNA reads as TGTGCCAGCAGTTTGGCGGGGGCCACAGATACGCAGTATTTT. This gives the protein CASSLAGATDTQYF.

This clone was detected once. This chain joins TRBV19 and TRBJ1-5; a possible D gene is TRBD1 (6 bases). The germline V gene has CDR1 LNHDA and CDR2 SQIVND (reference sequence). This CDR3 is built from 13 residues. Between the trimmed V and J ends, which lost 6 bases and 2 bases, there was a span of 8 bases. CDR3 loop: CASRGHRNQPQHF. CDR3 nucleotide sequence: TGTGCCAGTAGGGGACACCGCAATCAGCCCCAGCATTTT.

The gene calls are TRBV19 and TRBJ2-2; D is tentatively TRBD1 or TRBD2 (5 bases each). This CDR3 is 11 amino acids long. V was pared by 7 bases and J by 14 bases, with 14 bases between. Germline CDR1 is LNHDA and CDR2 is SQIVND (reference sequence). DNA for the CDR3: TGTGCCAGTATTGGGGGACCCCGACTGTTTTTT. Protein product: CASIGGPRLFF.

This sequence joins TRBV15 and TRBJ1-5; no clear D gene. Germline V gene data show CDR1 as LNHNV and CDR2 as YYDKDF (reference sequence). V dropped 1 base and J dropped 7 bases, with 11 bases sitting between them. The CDR3 has 14 amino acids. In nucleotides, the CDR3 is TGTGCCACCAGCAGAGTTTTGGGTGGGCAGCCCCAGCATTTT. Amino acid sequence: CATSRVLGGQPQHF.

This chain connects TRBV4-1 to TRBJ2-6, with 8 bases that match TRBD1. V shed 0 bases, J shed 3 bases, and the junction held 19 bases outside the gene matches. CDR3 length: 22 amino acids. CDR1 is MGHRA and CDR2 is YSYEKL in the germline V gene. In nucleotides, the CDR3 is TGCGCCAGCAGCCAAGATGGAGGGTCGTATATCCAGGGGGCGCATGGGGCCAACGTCCTGACTTTC. This sequence encodes CASSQDGGSYIQGAHGANVLTF.

The V and J genes are TRBV7-6 and TRBJ2-1; D is unclear. This CDR3 is 14 amino acids long. Between the trimmed V and J ends, which lost 3 bases and 6 bases, there was a span of 12 bases. Germline V gives CDR1 SGHVS, CDR2 FNYEAQ. CDR3 amino acids: CASSFAEHSNEQFF. The CDR3 bases are TGTGCCAGCAGCTTTGCGGAACACTCCAATGAGCAGTTCTTC.

As DNA, the CDR3 is TGTGCCAGCCGAGGGGAGCCCTCCTATAATTCACCCCTCCACTTT. This encodes CASRGEPSYNSPLHF. The rearrangement links TRBV11-1 to TRBJ1-6; D is possibly TRBD1 (5 bases). The CDR3 covers 15 residues. Germline lookup yields CDR1 SGHAT and CDR2 FQDESV (reference sequence). Trimming stripped 8 bases from V and 0 bases from J, with 11 bases between.

The rearrangement uses TRBV28 and TRBJ1-4; TRBD1 agrees at 10 bases. Germline V gives CDR1 MDHEN, CDR2 SYDVKM. This CDR3 is 14 amino acids long. Losses at the gene ends were 7 bases for V and 7 bases for J; bases not matched to a gene: 6. CDR3 bases: TGTGCCAGCAAAGAGACAGGGGGCGGTGAAAAACTGTTTTTT. Its protein product is CASKETGGGEKLFF.

The chain combines TRBV9 with TRBJ1-1; TRBD1 aligns across 7 bases. CDR1 and CDR2 (germline): SGDLS, YYNGEE. J was trimmed by 7 bases and V by 3 bases; bases with no gene match: 6. CDR3 size: 13 residues. The CDR3 is CASSAPGTVEAFF. The CDR3 DNA reads TGTGCCAGCAGCGCCCCGGGGACAGTTGAAGCTTTCTTT.

The V and J genes are TRBV7-8 and TRBJ2-7; D gene unclear. Germline values: CDR1 SGHVS, CDR2 FQNEAQ. The CDR3 has 12 residues. V lost 5 bases, J lost 4 bases, and 9 bases lay in between. CDR3 DNA sequence: TGTGCCAGCAGCGTCTTTTCGTACGAGCAGTACTTC. It is translated as CASSVFSYEQYF.

This chain's CDR3 is CASSEGPGTVSGNTIYF. DNA for the CDR3: TGTGCCAGCAGCGAGGGTCCCGGGACAGTCTCTGGAAACACCATATATTTT. V gene TRBV9 combines with J gene TRBJ1-3, with 7 bases fitting TRBD1. Germline V lookup: CDR1 SGDLS, CDR2 YYNGEE. The CDR3 has 17 amino acids. J lost 0 bases, V lost 3 bases, and 9 bases had no gene match.

This chain joins TRBV5-4 and TRBJ1-1, with TRBD1 as a possible D gene (5 bases). V dropped 5 bases and J dropped 0 bases, with 11 bases sitting between them. The germline V gene encodes CDR1 SGHNT and CDR2 YYREEE (reference sequence). CDR3 size: 14 residues. The DNA of the CDR3 is TGTGCCAGCAGTCCCGGACACCTGAACACTGAAGCTTTCTTT. Encoded protein: CASSPGHLNTEAFF.

The chain is built from TRBV2 and TRBJ2-1; D possibly uses TRBD1 or TRBD2 (5 bases each). V was clipped by 6 bases and J by 8 bases, with 11 bases between them. CDR1 is SNHLY, CDR2 FYNNEI, per germline. The CDR3 runs to 12 residues. CDR3 bases: TGTGCCAGCAGGGGGACGTCTGATGAGCAGTTCTTC. Its protein is CASRGTSDEQFF.

This chain links TRBV2 with TRBJ1-2; TRBD1 might be the D (5 bases). Trimming pared 5 bases from V and 2 bases from J, leaving 9 bases between. The CDR3 covers 13 residues. CDR1 and CDR2 (germline): SNHLY, FYNNEI. CDR3 in DNA: TGTGCCAGCAGTCTACAGGAAAACTATGGCTACACCTTC. Amino acid sequence: CASSLQENYGYTF.

The chain uses TRBV27 and TRBJ1-3, with TRBD1 identical over 9 bases. V lost 6 bases, J lost 0 bases, and 6 bases stayed unmatched. This CDR3 contains 16 residues. Germline CDR1 MNHEY, CDR2 SMNVEV (reference sequence). CDR3: CASSRRTGASGNTIYF. The CDR3 nucleotides read TGTGCCAGCAGCCGACGGACAGGGGCCTCTGGAAACACCATATATTTT.

The genes are TRBV9 and TRBJ1-3; no definite D call. Germline V gene data show CDR1 as SGDLS and CDR2 as YYNGEE. Trimming took 3 bases from V and 1 from J, leaving 5 bases between them. This CDR3 is 13 amino acids long. The CDR3 sequence: CASSATSGNTIYF. CDR3 bases: TGTGCCAGCAGCGCCACATCTGGAAACACCATATATTTT.

This clone has only a few counts. The chain couples TRBV5-1 to TRBJ1-1; tentative D call: TRBD1 (5 bases). V was clipped by 4 bases and J by 1 base, with 8 bases between them. Germline values: CDR1 SGHRS, CDR2 YFSETQ. The CDR3 loop spans 13 amino acids. DNA of the CDR3: TGCGCCAGCAGCAGACAGACGAACACTGAAGCTTTCTTT. Translating it yields CASSRQTNTEAFF.

The chain uses TRBV7-2 and TRBJ2-5; 9 positions match TRBD1. Germline lookup yields CDR1 SGHTA and CDR2 FQGNSA. Trimming at V came to 7 bases and at J to 7 bases, leaving 10 bases not matched to a gene. CDR3 length: 14 amino acids. The CDR3 DNA sequence: TGTGCCAGCATCATTAATCCGGGACAGGGGACCCAGTACTTC. This codes for CASIINPGQGTQYF.

V usage is TRBV7-2 and J usage is TRBJ1-1; possible D gene TRBD1, 6 bases. There are 12 residues in the CDR3. The V and J ends lost 4 bases and 11 bases respectively, with 14 bases between them. Germline assignment: CDR1 SGHTA and CDR2 FQGNSA. CDR3 loop: CASSSLGGEAFF. The CDR3 DNA reads TGTGCCAGCAGCTCCCTCGGGGGCGAGGCTTTCTTT. Full variable domain (outside the CDR3, taken from reference TRBV7-2 and TRBJ1-1): GAGVSQSPSNKVTEKGKDVELRCDPISGHTALYWYRQSLGQGLEFLIYFQGNSAPDKSGLPSDRFSAERTGGSVSTLTIQRTQQEDSAVYLCASSSLGGEAFFGQGTRLTVV.